This TCR beta chain came from a study of blood T cell repertoires in COVID-19. On this clone: The same CDR3 arises from other DNA sequences in this sample as well.

Trimming cost V 2 bases and J 4 bases, with 8 bases left between them. This CDR3 comprises 14 residues. The germline V gene has CDR1 LNHDA and CDR2 SQIVND (reference sequence). TCRdb keeps only in-frame clones here, not all; method: immunoSEQ multiplex PCR. The profile shows about 120,000 clones, approximately 87% of them singletons. This chain links TRBV19 with TRBJ1-4; D gene unclear. Sequenced: peripheral blood. The sequence was obtained from a woman aged 70 to 79 with acute or convalescent COVID-19. CDR3 sequence: CASSIRRDNEKLFF. For the CDR3, the DNA is TGTGCCAGTAGTATACGGAGGGATAATGAAAAACTGTTTTTT.